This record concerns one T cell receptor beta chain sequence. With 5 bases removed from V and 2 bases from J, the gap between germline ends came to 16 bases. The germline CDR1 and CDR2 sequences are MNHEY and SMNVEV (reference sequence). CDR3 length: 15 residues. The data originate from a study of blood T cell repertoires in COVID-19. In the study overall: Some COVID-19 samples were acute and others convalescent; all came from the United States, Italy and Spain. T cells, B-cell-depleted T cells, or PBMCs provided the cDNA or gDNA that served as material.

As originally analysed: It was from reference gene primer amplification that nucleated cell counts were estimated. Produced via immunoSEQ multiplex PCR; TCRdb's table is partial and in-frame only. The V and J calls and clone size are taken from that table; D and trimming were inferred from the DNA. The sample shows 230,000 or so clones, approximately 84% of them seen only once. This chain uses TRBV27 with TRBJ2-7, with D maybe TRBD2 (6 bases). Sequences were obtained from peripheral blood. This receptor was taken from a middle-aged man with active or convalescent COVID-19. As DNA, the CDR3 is TGTGCCAGCAGTCCCAGCTGGGCGGGAACCTACGAGCAGTACTTC. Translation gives CASSPSWAGTYEQYF.